A selection of T cell receptor beta chains follows, all from one sample in a study of T cells after yellow fever vaccination. Using its own MiXCR run on the 5' RACE reads, TCRdb lists one record per CDR3 protein. The data contain 500,000 to 650,000 distinct CDR3 sequences, roughly 12% of them singletons. The sequences come from PBMCs, collected on the day of the yellow fever booster vaccination. All receptors derive from a man aged 30-40 years who received the YFV17D yellow fever vaccine. CDR3s include the opening cysteine and the closing phenylalanine or tryptophan. D genes are given only for firm matches. The size field is filled for only some rows; it gives once, few, many or a size class.

V gene	clone size	D gene	J gene	CDR3 DNA	CDR3 protein
TRBV5-1	many	TRBD1	TRBJ2-7	TGCGCCAGCAGCACCGCGGGACAGGGTGGATACGAGCAGTACTTC	CASSTAGQGGYEQYF
TRBV20-1	few	NA	TRBJ1-4	TGCAGTGCTAGAGCTACGACGGGGGCAGGTGAAAAACTGTTTTTT	CSARATTGAGEKLFF
TRBV19	NA	TRBD1	TRBJ1-1	TGTGCCAGTAGTATAGGCTACAGGGGCCGGAACACTGAAGCTTTCTTT	CASSIGYRGRNTEAFF
TRBV20-1	few	NA	TRBJ1-2	TGCAGTGCCGGCGGTCCAGGGGCCAACACTAACTATGGCTACACCTTC	CSAGGPGANTNYGYTF
TRBV20-1	NA	TRBD2	TRBJ2-2	TGCAGTGCTAGAGATAAGGGACTAGTCGCCGGGGAGCTGTTTTTT	CSARDKGLVAGELFF
TRBV5-6	NA	TRBD2	TRBJ2-5	TGTGCCAGCAGCTTGATTGAACTAGCGCAAGAGACCCAGTACTTC	CASSLIELAQETQYF
TRBV28	NA	TRBD1	TRBJ2-2	TGTGCCAGCAGCCTGGACAGGGAGGTCACCGGGGAGCTGTTTTTT	CASSLDREVTGELFF
TRBV5-5	NA	NA	TRBJ1-2	TGTGCCAGCAGCCCTGGGCATCTCTACTGCTACACCTTC	CASSPGHLYCYTF
TRBV28	few	NA	TRBJ2-2	TGTGCCAGCACCCCCCAGGGAACGTACACCGGGGAGCTGTTTTTT	CASTPQGTYTGELFF
TRBV4-1	few	NA	TRBJ1-2	TGCGCCAGCAGCCAAGATGAAAGGGGCCGCTCTGGCTACACCTTC	CASSQDERGRSGYTF
TRBV20-1	NA	NA	TRBJ2-3	TGCAGTGCTTCTGGGCCCCGAGGGACAGATACGCAGTATTTT	CSASGPRGTDTQYF
TRBV28	once	NA	TRBJ1-5	TGTGTCAGCAGGGGATTGAATCAGCCCCAGCATTTT	CVSRGLNQPQHF
TRBV18	NA	NA	TRBJ2-1	TGTGCCAGCTCAAAGCTGATGAGCTCCTACAATGAGCAGTTCTTC	CASSKLMSSYNEQFF
TRBV7-9	few	NA	TRBJ2-7	TGTGCCAGCAGCCCCCCCCCGGGGGCGAAACTCTACGAGCAGTACTTC	CASSPPPGAKLYEQYF
TRBV24-1	NA	NA	TRBJ2-1	TGTGCCACCAGTGCGCTTTGGGGCAACAATGAGCAGTTCTTC	CATSALWGNNEQFF
TRBV18	many	NA	TRBJ2-1	TGTGCCAGCTCACCGAGGGAGTCCCTCGAGTACAATGAGCAGTTCTTC	CASSPRESLEYNEQFF
TRBV20-1	few	TRBD2	TRBJ2-7	TGCAGTGCTAGAGGTACACTAGCGGGAGTCAGCGAGCAGTACTTC	CSARGTLAGVSEQYF
TRBV27	few	NA	TRBJ2-3	TGTGCCAGCAGCCCCCCTGGGCGGACCAGCACAGATACGCAGTATTTT	CASSPPGRTSTDTQYF